This T cell receptor beta chain was sequenced in a study of cytomegalovirus exposure and HLA in healthy donors. Overall study results and limits: It was found in a later analysis that first-cohort TCR clusters tended to co-occur in the 100 to 150 validation repertoires. The authors listed some 150 TCR beta chains as cytomegalovirus-associated. Generally TCR sequences proved uncommon, though certain public TCRs appeared in numerous donors.

The donors were in the roughly 110-subject validation cohort, distinct from the approximately 610-subject first cohort. V lost 7 bases and J lost 9; bases outside the gene matches: 5. The V gene's germline CDR1 is SGHRS and CDR2 YFSETQ. This CDR3 has 13 amino acids. To note about this clone: Its antigen remains unidentified.

Measured with immunoSEQ multiplex PCR; TCRdb has only the in-frame clones, and not every one. The sample has under 200,000 clones; roughly 89% are singletons. The rearrangement links TRBV5-1 to TRBJ2-1; TRBD2 matches 12 bases. This TCR derives from a woman aged 18 to 35 in good health and CMV-seropositive. Specimen: PBMCs. The CDR3 nucleotides read TGCGCCAGCGGACTAGCGGGACTAAGTGAGCAGTTCTTC. Amino acid sequence: CASGLAGLSEQFF.